This T cell receptor (beta chain) was sequenced in a study of T cells in Graves' hyperthyroidism and ophthalmopathy. Patients aged 18 to 65 had newly diagnosed hyperthyroidism that had lasted under 2 months. Diagnostic assessment was based on clinical symptoms, serum thyroxine and TRAb, thyroid ultrasound and orbital computed tomography. Around 10 ml fresh peripheral blood yielded the PBMCs. TCR beta CDR3 region amplification was performed from RNA transcripts. The study used the HTBI primer set for a first-round RT-PCR of the TCR CDR3. TCRdb itself ran the multiplex PCR reads through MiXCR, one entry per CDR3 protein. Among around 300,000 distinct CDR3 sequences listed, more than 10% were seen once. This CDR3 is built from 13 residues. Germline loops: CDR1 DFQATT, CDR2 SNEGSKA (reference sequence). Trimming took 4 bases from V and 0 from J, leaving 7 bases between them. This clonotype was counted between two and nine times.

Material: blood. This TCR derives from a woman in her thirties with Graves' hyperthyroidism that later progressed to Graves' ophthalmopathy. The rearrangement links TRBV20-1 to TRBJ1-3; no definite D call. The CDR3: CSATKSSGNTIYF. The DNA of the CDR3 is TGCAGTGCTACCAAGAGCTCTGGAAACACCATATATTTT.